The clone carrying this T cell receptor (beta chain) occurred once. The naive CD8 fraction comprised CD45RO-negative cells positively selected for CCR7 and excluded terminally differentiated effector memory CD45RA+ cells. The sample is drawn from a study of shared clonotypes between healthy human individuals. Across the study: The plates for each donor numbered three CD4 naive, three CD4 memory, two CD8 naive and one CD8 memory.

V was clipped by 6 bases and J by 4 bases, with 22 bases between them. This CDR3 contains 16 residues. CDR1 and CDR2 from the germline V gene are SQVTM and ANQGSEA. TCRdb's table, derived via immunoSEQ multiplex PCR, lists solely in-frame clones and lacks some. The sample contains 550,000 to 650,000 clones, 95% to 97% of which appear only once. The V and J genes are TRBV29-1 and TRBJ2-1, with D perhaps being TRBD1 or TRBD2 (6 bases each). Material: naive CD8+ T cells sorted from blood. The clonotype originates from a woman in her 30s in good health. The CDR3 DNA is TGCAGCGTGAGGGGGGAGGACAGTGAGAATTACAATGAGCAGTTCTTC. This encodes CSVRGEDSENYNEQFF.